The 10 T cell receptor beta chains below all came from one sample that was sequenced in a study of blood T cell repertoires in COVID-19 (dated by TCRdb to 2020 to 2022). Receptors were amplified or captured by the immunoSEQ multiplex PCR assay. The source is immuneACCESS, and TCRdb retained only in-frame sequences with V and J called. Part of the clones is not carried over; for the studies checked, unresolved V genes explain less than half of this, and the remainder is unexplained. Within this sample are 250,000 or so clones, with about 89% of them counted one time only. The top ten clonotypes cover less than 3% of the sample. Input material: PBMCs or T cells enriched from blood (not recorded which). The receptors stem from a woman aged 18-35 years who had recovered from COVID-19.

The genes are TRBV5-1 and TRBJ2-5; unclear D gene. Trimming took off 3 bases at V and 1 base at J, with 10 bases between the two ends. Germline CDR1 and CDR2: SGHRS and YFSETQ. The CDR3 extends over 14 amino acids. The CDR3 DNA reads as TGCGCCAGCAGCTCTCCCGGAGCCCAAGAGACCCAGTACTTC. Amino acid sequence: CASSSPGAQETQYF.

The CDR3 coding sequence is TGTGCCAGCAACGGACCAGGGGGTAAGGGCGAGCAGTACTTC. Amino acid sequence: CASNGPGGKGEQYF. The gene calls are TRBV7-9 and TRBJ2-7; 7 positions agree with TRBD1. CDR3 size: 14 residues. CDR1 is SEHNR and CDR2 is FQNEAQ in the germline V gene (reference sequence). Trimming removed 7 bases from V and 6 bases from J; junction bases left unmatched: 12.

The rearrangement joins TRBV6-6 to TRBJ2-5; D remains ambiguous. Deletions cut 7 bases from V and 2 bases from J, with 11 bases between. The CDR3 sequence is 13 residues long. CDR1 MNHNY and CDR2 SVGAGI come from the germline V gene (reference sequence). The CDR3 sequence is CASTRSIQETQYF. CDR3 DNA sequence: TGTGCCAGCACTAGGAGTATACAAGAGACCCAGTACTTC.

The chain joins TRBV3-1 (or the pseudogene TRBV3-2) to TRBJ1-1; D possibly corresponds to TRBD1 (5 bases). The germline V gene encodes CDR1 LGHDT and CDR2 YNNKEL (reference sequence). The CDR3 totals 13 residues. Trimming pared 4 bases from V and 5 bases from J, leaving 11 bases between. CDR3 amino acids: CASSPGIPTEAFF. The CDR3 coding sequence is TGTGCCAGCAGCCCAGGGATCCCGACTGAAGCTTTCTTT.

This clone was detected only a few times. The rearrangement links TRBV10-3 to TRBJ1-6, with D perhaps matching TRBD1 (6 bases). Trimming pared 0 bases from V and 10 bases from J, leaving 19 bases between. CDR1 and CDR2 from the germline V gene are ENHRY and SYGVKD. The CDR3 runs to 17 residues. CDR3 in amino acids: CAISESPGAPRPSPLHF. CDR3 in DNA: TGTGCCATCAGTGAGTCCCCAGGGGCCCCCCGGCCGTCACCCCTCCACTTT.

V and J are TRBV25-1 and TRBJ1-2; possible D gene TRBD1, 6 bases. Trimming took off 4 bases at V and 2 bases at J, with 17 bases between the two ends. The germline V gene has CDR1 MGHDK and CDR2 SYGVNS. The CDR3 sequence is 16 residues long. The CDR3 loop is CASSALGQHKNYGYTF. The CDR3 coding sequence is TGTGCCAGCAGTGCTTTAGGACAGCACAAGAACTATGGCTACACCTTC.

Only one count was recorded for this clone. CDR3: CASSQGQGMAYEQYF. CDR3 nucleotide sequence: TGTGCCAGCTCACAAGGACAGGGGATGGCCTACGAGCAGTACTTC. The V gene is TRBV18, the J gene TRBJ2-7, with 9 bases that match TRBD1. CDR3 size: 15 residues. V shed 4 bases, J shed 2 bases, and the junction held 6 bases outside the gene matches. Germline CDR1 reads KGHSH; CDR2 reads LQKENI.

This chain links TRBV6-1 with TRBJ2-1, with TRBD2 identical over 13 bases. Germline CDR1 and CDR2: MNHNS and SASEGT. Losses at the gene ends were 4 bases for V and 8 bases for J; bases not matched to a gene: 14. This CDR3 has 18 residues. The CDR3 loop reads CASSGGTSGIIAYYEQFF. The CDR3 DNA reads as TGTGCCAGCAGTGGGGGGACTAGCGGGATAATAGCGTACTATGAGCAGTTCTTC.

As concerns this clone: This could be a read error, since a much larger clone is one nucleotide away. This sequence joins TRBV7-8 and TRBJ1-1, with D perhaps TRBD1 (5 bases). CDR3 length: 13 residues. Germline lookup yields CDR1 SGHVS and CDR2 FQNEAQ. Deletions cut 5 bases from V and 1 base from J, with 8 bases between. CDR3 sequence reads: CASSLDRNTEAFF. The DNA of the CDR3 is TGTGCCAGCAGCCTAGACAGGAACACTGAAGCTTTCTTT.

There are a few counts of this clone. The chain is built from TRBV24-1 and TRBJ1-5, with no clear D. The CDR3 runs to 15 residues. Germline CDR1 reads KGHDR; CDR2 reads SFDVKD. Trimming stripped 2 bases from V and 6 bases from J, with 13 bases between. The CDR3: CATSDSSGFGQPQHF. Here the CDR3 DNA reads TGTGCCACCAGTGATTCATCGGGGTTCGGTCAGCCCCAGCATTTT.